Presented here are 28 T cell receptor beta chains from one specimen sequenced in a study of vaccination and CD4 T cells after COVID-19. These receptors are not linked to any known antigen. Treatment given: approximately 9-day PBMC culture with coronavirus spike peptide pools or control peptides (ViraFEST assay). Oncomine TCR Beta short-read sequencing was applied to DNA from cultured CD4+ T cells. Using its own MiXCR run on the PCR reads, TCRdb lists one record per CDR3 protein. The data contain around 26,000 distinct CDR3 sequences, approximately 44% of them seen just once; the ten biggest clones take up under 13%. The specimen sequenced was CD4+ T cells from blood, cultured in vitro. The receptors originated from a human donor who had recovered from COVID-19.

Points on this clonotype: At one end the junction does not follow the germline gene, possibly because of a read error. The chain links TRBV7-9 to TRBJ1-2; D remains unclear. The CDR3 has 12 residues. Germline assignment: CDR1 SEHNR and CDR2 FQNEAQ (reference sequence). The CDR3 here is CTSSLGSYGYTF. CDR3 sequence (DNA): TGTACCAGCAGCCTGGGAAGCTATGGCTACACCTTC.

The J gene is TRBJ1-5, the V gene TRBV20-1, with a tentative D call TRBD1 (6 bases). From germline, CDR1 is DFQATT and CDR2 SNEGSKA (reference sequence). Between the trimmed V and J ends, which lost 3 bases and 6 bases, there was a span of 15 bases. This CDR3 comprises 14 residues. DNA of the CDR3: TGCAGTGCTAGTATGGGGGCTTCATTTCAGCCCCAGCATTTT. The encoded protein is CSASMGASFQPQHF.

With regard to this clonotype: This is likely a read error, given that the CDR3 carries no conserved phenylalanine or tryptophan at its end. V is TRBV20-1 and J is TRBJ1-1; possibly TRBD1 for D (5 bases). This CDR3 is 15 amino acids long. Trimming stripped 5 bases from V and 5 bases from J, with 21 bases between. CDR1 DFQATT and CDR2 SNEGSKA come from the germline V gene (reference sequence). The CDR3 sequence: CSAGWVGGPGTEAFS. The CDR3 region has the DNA TGCAGTGCTGGATGGGTTGGGGGTCCAGGTACTGAAGCTTTCTCT.

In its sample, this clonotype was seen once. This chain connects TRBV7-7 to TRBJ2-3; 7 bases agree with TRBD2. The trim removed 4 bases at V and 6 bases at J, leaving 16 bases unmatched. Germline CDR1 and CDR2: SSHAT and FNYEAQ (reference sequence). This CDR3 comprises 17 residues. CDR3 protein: CASSSPWGGEILDTQYF. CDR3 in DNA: TGTGCCAGCAGCTCCCCTTGGGGGGGGGAAATCTTGGATACGCAGTATTTT.

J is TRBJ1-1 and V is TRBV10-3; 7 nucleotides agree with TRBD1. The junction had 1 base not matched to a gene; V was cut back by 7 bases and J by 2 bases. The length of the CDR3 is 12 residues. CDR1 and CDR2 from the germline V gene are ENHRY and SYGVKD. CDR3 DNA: TGTGCCATCAACAGGGGAAACACTGAAGCTTTCTTT. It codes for CAINRGNTEAFF.

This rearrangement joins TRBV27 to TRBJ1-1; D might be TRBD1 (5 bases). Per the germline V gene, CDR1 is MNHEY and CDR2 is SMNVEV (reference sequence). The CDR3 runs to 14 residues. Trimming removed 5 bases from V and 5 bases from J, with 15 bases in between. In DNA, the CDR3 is TGTGCCAGCAGTACTGACAGCTCGTTGACTGAAGCTTTCTTT. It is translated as CASSTDSSLTEAFF.

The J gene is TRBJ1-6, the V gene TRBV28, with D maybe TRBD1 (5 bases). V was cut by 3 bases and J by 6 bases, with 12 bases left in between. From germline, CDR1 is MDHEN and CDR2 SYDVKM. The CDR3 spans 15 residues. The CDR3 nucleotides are TGTGCCAGCAGTTTTCCGGGGGGTATTAATTCACCCCTCCACTTT. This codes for CASSFPGGINSPLHF.

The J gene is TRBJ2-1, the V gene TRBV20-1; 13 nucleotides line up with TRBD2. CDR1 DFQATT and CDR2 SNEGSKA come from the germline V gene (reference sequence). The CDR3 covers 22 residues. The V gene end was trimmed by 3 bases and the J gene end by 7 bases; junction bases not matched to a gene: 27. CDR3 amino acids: CSARGPSTGTSGNRGIGNEQFF. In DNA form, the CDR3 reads TGCAGTGCTAGGGGTCCATCCACCGGGACTAGCGGGAATAGGGGAATTGGGAATGAGCAGTTCTTC.

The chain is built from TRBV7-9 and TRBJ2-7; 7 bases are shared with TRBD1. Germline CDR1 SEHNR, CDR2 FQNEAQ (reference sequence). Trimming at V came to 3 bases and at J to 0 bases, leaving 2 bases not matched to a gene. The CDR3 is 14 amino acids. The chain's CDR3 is CASSFRDSSYEQYF. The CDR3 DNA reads TGTGCCAGCAGCTTCCGGGACAGCTCCTACGAGCAGTACTTC.

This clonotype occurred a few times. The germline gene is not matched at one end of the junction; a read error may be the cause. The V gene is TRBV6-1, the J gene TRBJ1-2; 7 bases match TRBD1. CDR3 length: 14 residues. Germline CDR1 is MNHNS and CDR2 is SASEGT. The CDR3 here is CASIRTGTNYGYTF. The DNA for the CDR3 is TGTGCCAGCATACGGACAGGAACTAATTATGGCTACACCTTC.

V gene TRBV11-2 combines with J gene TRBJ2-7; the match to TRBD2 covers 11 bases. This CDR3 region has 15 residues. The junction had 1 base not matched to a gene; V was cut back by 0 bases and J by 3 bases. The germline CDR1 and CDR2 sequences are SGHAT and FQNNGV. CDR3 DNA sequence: TGTGCCAGCAGCTTAGAACTAGCGGGGGTCTACGAGCAGTACTTC. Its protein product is CASSLELAGVYEQYF. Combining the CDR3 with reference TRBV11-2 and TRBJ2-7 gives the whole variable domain EAGVAQSPRYKIIEKRQSVAFWCNPISGHATLYWYQQILGQGPKLLIQFQNNGVVDDSQLPKDRFSAERLKGVDSTLKIQPAKLEDSAVYLCASSLELAGVYEQYFGPGTRLTVT.

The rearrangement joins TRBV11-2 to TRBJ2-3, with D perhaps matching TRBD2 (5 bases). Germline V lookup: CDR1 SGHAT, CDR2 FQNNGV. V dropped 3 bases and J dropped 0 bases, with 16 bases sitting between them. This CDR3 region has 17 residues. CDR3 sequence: CASSLPPAGGSTDTQYF. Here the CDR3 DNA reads TGTGCCAGCAGCTTGCCCCCCGCGGGTGGGAGCACAGATACGCAGTATTTT.

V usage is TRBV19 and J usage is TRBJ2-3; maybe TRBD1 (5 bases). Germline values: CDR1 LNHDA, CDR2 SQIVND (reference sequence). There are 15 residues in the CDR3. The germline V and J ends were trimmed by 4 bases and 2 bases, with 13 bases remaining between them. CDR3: CASSTPQGFTDTQYF. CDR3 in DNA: TGTGCCAGTAGTACGCCTCAGGGATTCACAGATACGCAGTATTTT.

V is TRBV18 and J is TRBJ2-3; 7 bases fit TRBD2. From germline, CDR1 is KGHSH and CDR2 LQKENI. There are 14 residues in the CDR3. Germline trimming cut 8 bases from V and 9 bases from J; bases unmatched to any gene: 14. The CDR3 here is CASSYGLVVMTQYF. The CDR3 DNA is TGTGCCAGCAGTTACGGACTAGTCGTAATGACGCAGTATTTT.

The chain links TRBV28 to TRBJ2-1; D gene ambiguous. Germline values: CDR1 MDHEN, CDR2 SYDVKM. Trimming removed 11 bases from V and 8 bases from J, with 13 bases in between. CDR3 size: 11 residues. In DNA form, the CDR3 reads TGTGCCTCGACCAGCACGTATGAGCAGTTCTTC. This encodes CASTSTYEQFF.

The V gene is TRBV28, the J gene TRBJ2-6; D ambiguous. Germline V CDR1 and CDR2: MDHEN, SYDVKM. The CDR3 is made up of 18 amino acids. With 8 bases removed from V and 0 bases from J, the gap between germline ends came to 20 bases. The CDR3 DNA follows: TGTGCCAGCCAATCAGGTCAATACTTACTCTCTGGGGCCAACGTCCTGACTTTC. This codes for CASQSGQYLLSGANVLTF.

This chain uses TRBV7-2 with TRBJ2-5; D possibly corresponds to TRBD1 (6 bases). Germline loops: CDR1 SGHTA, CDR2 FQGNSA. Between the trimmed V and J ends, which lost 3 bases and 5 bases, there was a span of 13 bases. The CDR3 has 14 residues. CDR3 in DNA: TGTGCCAGCAGCTTTCGGGACATCTGGGAGACCCAGTACTTC. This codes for CASSFRDIWETQYF.

The CDR3 spells CASSYSSWPYNEQFF. For the CDR3, the DNA is TGTGCCAGCAGTTACTCGTCCTGGCCATACAATGAGCAGTTCTTC. The chain uses TRBV6-5 and TRBJ2-1; D uncertain. The V gene lost 0 bases and the J gene lost 4 bases, with 10 bases spanning the gap. The CDR3 contains 15 residues. Germline CDR1 is MNHEY and CDR2 is SVGAGI.

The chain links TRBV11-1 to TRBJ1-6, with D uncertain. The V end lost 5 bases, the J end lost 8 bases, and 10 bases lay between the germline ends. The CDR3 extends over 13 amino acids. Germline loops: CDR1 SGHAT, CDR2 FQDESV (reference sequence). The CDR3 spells CASSPRTYSPLHF. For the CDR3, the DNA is TGTGCCAGCAGCCCAAGGACTTATTCACCCCTCCACTTT.

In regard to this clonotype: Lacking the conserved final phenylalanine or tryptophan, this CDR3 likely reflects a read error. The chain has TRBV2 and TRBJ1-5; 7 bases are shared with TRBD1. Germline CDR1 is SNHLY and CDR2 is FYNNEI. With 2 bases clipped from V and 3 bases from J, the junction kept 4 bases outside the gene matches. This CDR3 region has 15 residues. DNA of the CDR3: TGTGCCAGCAGTGAATGGCAGGGGGACAATCAGCCCCAGCATTAT. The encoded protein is CASSEWQGDNQPQHY.

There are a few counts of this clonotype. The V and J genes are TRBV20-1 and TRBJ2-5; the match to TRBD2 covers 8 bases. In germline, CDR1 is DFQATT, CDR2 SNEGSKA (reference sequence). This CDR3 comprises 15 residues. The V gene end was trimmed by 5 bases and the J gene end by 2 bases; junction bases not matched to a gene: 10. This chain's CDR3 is CSAGGNGGVQETQYF. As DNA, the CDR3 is TGCAGTGCTGGGGGGAACGGGGGGGTACAAGAGACCCAGTACTTC.

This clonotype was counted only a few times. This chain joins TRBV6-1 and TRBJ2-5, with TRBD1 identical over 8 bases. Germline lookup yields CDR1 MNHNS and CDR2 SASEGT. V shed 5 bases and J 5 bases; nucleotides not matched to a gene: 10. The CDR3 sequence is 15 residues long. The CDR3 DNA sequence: TGTGCCAGCAGTATGCTGGACAGGGCTTATGAGACCCAGTACTTC. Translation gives CASSMLDRAYETQYF.

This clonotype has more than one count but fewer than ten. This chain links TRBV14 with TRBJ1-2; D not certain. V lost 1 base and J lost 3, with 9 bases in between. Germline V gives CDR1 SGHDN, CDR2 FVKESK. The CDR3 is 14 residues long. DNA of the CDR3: TGTGCCAGCAGCCAAGTAATTACAGACTATGGCTACACCTTC. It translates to CASSQVITDYGYTF.

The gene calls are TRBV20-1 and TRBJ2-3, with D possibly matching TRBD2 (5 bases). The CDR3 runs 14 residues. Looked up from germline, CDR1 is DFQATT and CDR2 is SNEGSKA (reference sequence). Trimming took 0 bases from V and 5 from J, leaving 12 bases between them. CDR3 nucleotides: TGCAGTGCTAGAGATCCGCGAGGGATAGATACGCAGTATTTT. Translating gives CSARDPRGIDTQYF.

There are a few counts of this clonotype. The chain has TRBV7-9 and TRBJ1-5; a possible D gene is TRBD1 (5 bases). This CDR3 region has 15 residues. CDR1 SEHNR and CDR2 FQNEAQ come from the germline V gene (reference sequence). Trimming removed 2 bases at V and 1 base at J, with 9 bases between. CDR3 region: CASSLSGHSNQPQHF. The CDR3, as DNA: TGTGCCAGCAGCTTATCAGGGCACAGCAATCAGCCCCAGCATTTT.

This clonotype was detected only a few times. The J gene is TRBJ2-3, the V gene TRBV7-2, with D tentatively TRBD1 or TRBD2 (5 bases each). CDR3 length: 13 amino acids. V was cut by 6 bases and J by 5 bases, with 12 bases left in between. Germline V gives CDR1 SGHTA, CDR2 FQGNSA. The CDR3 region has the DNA TGTGCCAGCAGGTGGGGGTCGCTAGATACGCAGTATTTT. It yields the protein CASRWGSLDTQYF.

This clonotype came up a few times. The CDR3 here is CASSPGQGSNQPQHF. The CDR3 DNA sequence: TGTGCCAGCAGCCCGGGACAGGGAAGCAATCAGCCCCAGCATTTT. This chain links TRBV11-3 with TRBJ1-5; 9 bases match TRBD1. CDR3 size: 15 residues. Looked up from germline, CDR1 is SGHNT and CDR2 is YENEEA. The ends lost 5 bases at V and 1 base at J; junction bases unmatched: 3.

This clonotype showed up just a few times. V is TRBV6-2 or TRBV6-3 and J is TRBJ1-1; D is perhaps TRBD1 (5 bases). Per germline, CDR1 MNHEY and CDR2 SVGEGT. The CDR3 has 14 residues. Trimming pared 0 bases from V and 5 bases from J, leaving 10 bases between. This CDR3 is CASSYSIGATEAFF. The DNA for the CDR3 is TGTGCCAGCAGTTACTCGATTGGGGCAACTGAAGCTTTCTTT.